This TCR beta chain is from a study of ipilimumab plus nivolumab after autologous stem cell transplantation (dated by TCRdb to the early 2020s). Background for the entire study: A median of roughly five ipilimumab doses and fewer than ten nivolumab doses was received by trial patients. The trial enrolled patients with high-risk diffuse large B cell lymphoma, mature T cell lymphoma, or multiple myeloma undergoing autologous transplant. High-risk transplant-naive patients and patients relapsing within 3 years of a first autologous transplant were included in the myeloma cohort. The intent-to-treat population of the trial was made up of 30 to 40 patients.

Results and caveats for the whole study, not just this receptor: The authors stated that profiles of the T cell receptor repertoire, regulatory T cell phenotype and gut microbiota provided a biologic rationale for studying this approach further. Combined checkpoint inhibition appeared tolerable as post-transplant consolidation, according to the authors' conclusion.

Checkpoint therapy was initiated 14 to 28 days after autologous transplant, and ipilimumab was administered at 1 mg/kg intravenously on day 1 of selected weeks. Nivolumab was administered at 3 mg/kg intravenously on day 1 of weeks 1, 4, 7, 10, and every two weeks through week 26. The study was a Phase Ib clinical trial testing combined checkpoint inhibition with ipilimumab and nivolumab as consolidation after autologous stem cell transplantation. The CDR3 runs 14 residues from the cysteine to the phenylalanine. Solely the CDR3 DNA is kept, with 42 bases framed from the first base. CDR1 SGDLS and CDR2 YYNGEE are derived from the germline V gene. A remark on this clone: It lacks a known antigen. At one end the junction does not follow the germline gene, possibly because of a read error.

Receptor amplification or capture employed the immunoSEQ multiplex PCR assay. The table was pulled from immuneACCESS by TCRdb, which kept in-frame rearrangements only. Such tables lose some clones; where checked, under half of the loss comes from unresolved V genes, and the rest has no known cause. The sample has approximately 6,000 clones on record, over 75% of them singletons. The ten most abundant clones make up 4% to 5.5% of the sample. The TCR was taken from a female donor with multiple myeloma. The specimen was PBMCs, collected in a trial of ipilimumab plus nivolumab as post-transplant consolidation. The sequence joins TRBV9 to TRBJ1-2; confidence is insufficient to name the D gene. The sequence in DNA is TGTGCCGGCAGCCCTCCCGGGAAGGTCTATGGCTACACCTTC. Its product reads: CAGSPPGKVYGYTF.